This T cell receptor (beta chain) was documented in a study of a mutant IDH1 vaccine in newly diagnosed glioma. Across the study: Each patient was administered eight vaccinations, scheduled in weeks 1, 3, 5, 7, 11, 15, 19 and 23. Beforehand, treatment had been radiotherapy, temozolomide, or both; the majority received both.

This clone was seen a handful of times. Its antigen is unknown. Time point indicated: week 5, during vaccination. Vaccine doses each comprised 300 ug of mutant IDH1 20-mer peptide, with topical imiquimod. Astrocytomas that were new, WHO grade 3 or 4, IDH1-mutant and ATRX-lost were present in the donors. The V end lost 7 bases, the J end lost 3 bases, and 9 bases lay between the germline ends. Germline CDR1 reads MNHNY; CDR2 reads SVGAGI (reference sequence). The CDR3 consists of 13 residues. Measured with immunoSEQ multiplex PCR; TCRdb has only the in-frame clones, and not every one. The sample records around 78,000 clones, 91% being singletons.

This receptor was taken from a woman aged 45-60 years with glioma. The V call is TRBV6-6, the J call TRBJ1-4; D perhaps matches TRBD1 (5 bases). Specimen: PBMCs, collected from a glioma patient whose treatment included an IDH1 peptide vaccine. The CDR3 sequence is CASNRWSNEKLFF. DNA for the CDR3: TGTGCCAGCAACAGGTGGTCTAATGAAAAACTGTTTTTT.